Each of the 32 T cell receptor beta chains below was sequenced from the same sample in a study of response to subunit inactivated influenza vaccine. MiXCR was run by TCRdb on the RT-PCR reads, yielding one entry per CDR3 protein. In the table there are around 530,000 distinct CDR3 sequences, roughly 12% of which are singletons. Here the sequenced sample was PBMCs from blood, taken on the day of vaccination. The receptors shown here come from a man in his fifties who received an inactivated influenza vaccine.

This clonotype was seen ten or more times. The chain uses TRBV20-1 and TRBJ2-3, with D possibly matching TRBD2 (5 bases). This CDR3 contains 14 residues. The germline V gene encodes CDR1 DFQATT and CDR2 SNEGSKA (reference sequence). The V and J ends lost 3 bases and 1 base respectively, with 11 bases between them. The DNA for the CDR3 is TGCAGTGCTAGGCCGGGTAGCGGCACAGATACGCAGTATTTT. Amino acid sequence: CSARPGSGTDTQYF.

V is TRBV10-3 and J is TRBJ1-2, with D uncertain. Germline-derived CDR1 and CDR2 are ENHRY and SYGVKD. V shed 3 bases and J shed 1 base, with 6 bases lying between them. This CDR3 contains 13 residues. Here the CDR3 DNA reads TGTGCCATCAGTGATAGCGGTAACTATGGCTACACCTTC. It encodes CAISDSGNYGYTF.

This clonotype showed up just a few times. The chain links TRBV6-2 or TRBV6-3 to TRBJ2-2, with 8 bases identical to TRBD1. CDR1 is MNHEY, CDR2 SVGEGT, per germline. The CDR3 runs 15 residues. V dropped 6 bases and J dropped 6; count of bases not matched to a gene: 9. The CDR3 region is CASSPADRESGELFF. In nucleotides, the CDR3 is TGTGCCAGCAGCCCGGCGGACAGGGAATCCGGGGAGCTGTTTTTT.

The chain is built from TRBV12-3 or TRBV12-4 and TRBJ2-3, with D perhaps matching TRBD1 or TRBD2 (5 bases each). This CDR3 is built from 14 residues. V was cut by 3 bases and J by 4 bases, with 11 bases left in between. The CDR3 DNA reads TGTGCCAGCAGTTTCGGCAGGGACCCAGATACGCAGTATTTT. Translated: CASSFGRDPDTQYF.

This clonotype was seen a few times. J is TRBJ2-2 and V is TRBV12-3 or TRBV12-4; 8 nucleotides match TRBD1. This CDR3 is built from 13 residues. V dropped 9 bases and J dropped 6; count of bases not matched to a gene: 6. CDR3 in DNA: TGTGCCAGTCAGGGGGCGTCGCCCGGGGAGCTGTTTTTT. It yields the protein CASQGASPGELFF.

This clonotype was seen a few times. This chain connects TRBV9 to TRBJ2-7, with 9 bases matching TRBD2. CDR1 SGDLS and CDR2 YYNGEE come from the germline V gene. The CDR3 has 14 amino acids. V was pared by 1 base and J by 6 bases, with 5 bases of the junction left unmatched. In DNA, the CDR3 is TGTGCCAGCAGCGTACATGGTAGCGGGAGCGAGCAGTACTTC. Translated: CASSVHGSGSEQYF.

This clonotype was observed a few times. The chain employs TRBV4-2 and TRBJ1-4, with 10 bases aligning to TRBD1. This CDR3 is built from 16 residues. Germline CDR1 and CDR2: LGHNA and YNFKEQ. The J segment lost 2 bases and the V segment lost 3 bases, leaving 3 bases of the junction unmatched. The CDR3 spells CASSQGTGATNEKLFF. The CDR3 DNA is TGTGCCAGCAGCCAGGGGACAGGGGCGACTAATGAAAAACTGTTTTTT.

This clonotype was detected only a few times. The chain recombines TRBV30 with TRBJ1-2; TRBD1 is a possible D gene (5 bases). The CDR3 is made up of 14 amino acids. Deletions cut 2 bases from V and 2 bases from J, with 12 bases between. In germline, CDR1 is GTSNPN, CDR2 SVGIG (reference sequence). This CDR3 reads CAWSPSTANYGYTF. CDR3 nucleotide sequence: TGTGCCTGGAGTCCGTCGACAGCGAACTATGGCTACACCTTC.

The chain carries TRBV24-1 and TRBJ2-5; D may be TRBD2 (6 bases). This CDR3 is 14 amino acids long. Germline V gene sequence: CDR1 KGHDR, CDR2 SFDVKD. The ends were cut back, 8 bases at V and 5 bases at J, with 17 bases in the middle. The CDR3 loop reads CATTGTSLFETQYF. CDR3 in DNA: TGTGCCACCACTGGGACTTCATTGTTTGAGACCCAGTACTTC.

This clonotype has a handful of counts. This sequence joins TRBV7-2 and TRBJ1-2; possibly TRBD1 for D (6 bases). V lost 5 bases, J lost 0 bases, and 10 bases lay in between. The CDR3 spans 14 residues. Germline V gene lookup returns CDR1 SGHTA and CDR2 FQGNSA. CDR3 protein: CASSRGPTNYGYTF. CDR3 nucleotides: TGTGCCAGCAGCCGGGGGCCTACTAACTATGGCTACACCTTC.

Many counts were recorded for this clonotype. This chain connects TRBV5-1 to TRBJ2-1; D remains ambiguous. V shed 0 bases and J shed 8 bases, with 12 bases lying between them. There are 14 residues in the CDR3. CDR1 SGHRS and CDR2 YFSETQ come from the germline V gene. CDR3 in DNA: TGCGCCAGCAGCTTGGGGTCAATTGTGGATGAGCAGTTCTTC. Encoded protein: CASSLGSIVDEQFF.

This clonotype has only a few counts. The rearrangement links TRBV15 to TRBJ2-7, with 9 bases identical to TRBD2. The J segment lost 7 bases and the V segment lost 0 bases, leaving 7 bases of the junction unmatched. Germline CDR1 is LNHNV and CDR2 is YYDKDF (reference sequence). This CDR3 region has 15 residues. For the CDR3, the DNA is TGTGCCACCAGCAGAGATATAGCGGGAGAGGAAGAGCAGTACTTC. This translates into CATSRDIAGEEEQYF.

At least ten counts were recorded for this clonotype. The chain recombines TRBV20-1 with TRBJ2-1; no definite D call. V gave up 3 bases and J gave up 4 bases, with 7 bases separating them. This CDR3 contains 12 residues. CDR1 DFQATT and CDR2 SNEGSKA come from the germline V gene (reference sequence). The CDR3 nucleotides read TGCAGTGCTAGGGGGTTTTACAATGAGCAGTTCTTC. It encodes CSARGFYNEQFF.

This clonotype has only a few counts. The V and J genes are TRBV24-1 and TRBJ2-5, with unresolved D. This CDR3 has 15 residues. Trimming left V 4 bases short and J 1 base short, with 12 bases between. CDR1 is KGHDR, CDR2 SFDVKD, per germline. The CDR3: CATSDNGRTQETQYF. In DNA form, the CDR3 reads TGTGCCACCAGTGACAATGGACGAACCCAAGAGACCCAGTACTTC.

This clonotype was counted many times. V is TRBV12-3 or TRBV12-4 and J is TRBJ2-1; no definite D call. This CDR3 is built from 14 residues. V lost 8 bases, J lost 0 bases, and 11 bases lay in between. For the CDR3, the DNA is TGTGCCAGCGAGTACAGTCGCTCCTACAATGAGCAGTTCTTC. It yields the protein CASEYSRSYNEQFF.

The chain uses TRBV7-9 and TRBJ2-3, with 15 positions matching TRBD2. J lost 1 base, V lost 4 bases, and 3 bases had no gene match. This CDR3 has 17 amino acids. In germline, CDR1 is SEHNR, CDR2 FQNEAQ (reference sequence). The CDR3 is CASSSGLAGGRTDTQYF. The CDR3 DNA is TGTGCCAGCAGCTCGGGACTAGCGGGGGGCCGCACAGATACGCAGTATTTT.

This clonotype was counted at least ten times. The CDR3 is CASSQDTSKETQYF. The CDR3 DNA reads TGTGCCAGCAGCCAAGATACGAGTAAAGAGACCCAGTACTTC. V gene TRBV3-1 combines with J gene TRBJ2-5; no clear D. The CDR3 contains 14 residues. Looked up from germline, CDR1 is LGHDT and CDR2 is YNNKEL (reference sequence). Trimming took 0 bases from V and 3 from J, leaving 8 bases between them.

This clonotype was found a few times. The chain links TRBV7-2 to TRBJ2-5, with D unresolved. The CDR3 covers 13 residues. The ends were cut back, 5 bases at V and 3 bases at J, with 10 bases in the middle. CDR1 is SGHTA, CDR2 FQGNSA, per germline. For the CDR3, the DNA is TGTGCCAGCAGCCGCCCTTCCGAAGAGACCCAGTACTTC. Translated: CASSRPSEETQYF.

This clonotype was counted only a few times. The rearrangement joins TRBV3-1 to TRBJ1-2, with D perhaps TRBD1 (6 bases). In germline, CDR1 is LGHDT, CDR2 YNNKEL (reference sequence). Trimming took 0 bases from V and 4 from J, leaving 15 bases between them. The CDR3 is 16 amino acids. The DNA for the CDR3 is TGTGCCAGCAGCCAAGATGATGGGACACATCGCTATGGCTACACCTTC. It is translated as CASSQDDGTHRYGYTF.

This clonotype was recorded a few times. The chain joins TRBV5-1 to TRBJ2-7; TRBD1 matches at 7 bases. The CDR3 is made up of 16 amino acids. Per the germline V gene, CDR1 is SGHRS and CDR2 is YFSETQ. The trim removed 0 bases at V and 2 bases at J, leaving 8 bases unmatched. CDR3 DNA: TGCGCCAGCAGCTTGGGAACAGGGGTTGGGACCTACGAGCAGTACTTC. It is translated as CASSLGTGVGTYEQYF.

In regard to this clonotype: This may be a read error, as it is one base from a much larger clone. CDR3 DNA sequence: TGTACCAGCAGTTTAGCGCTGGGGGCGAATAGCCCCGGGGAGCTGTTTTTT. Protein sequence: CTSSLALGANSPGELFF. V and J are TRBV12-3 or TRBV12-4 and TRBJ2-2, with D perhaps matching TRBD1 (6 bases). This CDR3 comprises 17 residues.

This chain uses TRBV20-1 with TRBJ2-2; 10 bases agree with TRBD2. This CDR3 is 18 amino acids long. CDR1 and CDR2 from the germline V gene are DFQATT and SNEGSKA (reference sequence). After removal of 4 bases from V and 0 bases from J, the junction contained 11 bases not matched to a gene. CDR3 sequence: CSAIQTTGLAANTGELFF. CDR3 DNA sequence: TGCAGTGCTATCCAAACCACAGGACTAGCGGCGAACACCGGGGAGCTGTTTTTT.

Written as DNA, the CDR3 is TGCGCCAGCAGCCAAGTCCTAGCGGGCTCCTACAATGAGCAGTTCTTC. Its translation: CASSQVLAGSYNEQFF. The V and J genes are TRBV4-1 and TRBJ2-1; 8 nucleotides align to TRBD2. After removal of 1 base from V and 0 bases from J, the junction contained 2 bases not matched to a gene. Germline V gene sequence: CDR1 MGHRA, CDR2 YSYEKL. The CDR3 length is 16 residues.

This clonotype was seen at least ten times. The chain links TRBV20-1 to TRBJ2-3; no clear D gene. V was pared by 1 base and J by 1 base, with 6 bases between. There are 13 residues in the CDR3. Germline CDR1 and CDR2: DFQATT and SNEGSKA (reference sequence). This chain's CDR3 is CSARVAGTDTQYF. DNA of the CDR3: TGCAGTGCTAGAGTAGCCGGCACAGATACGCAGTATTTT.

This clonotype was observed a handful of times. This chain uses TRBV11-2 with TRBJ2-1; 7 bases are shared with TRBD1. The CDR3 is made up of 15 amino acids. Trimming at V came to 0 bases and at J to 10 bases, leaving 9 bases not matched to a gene. Germline values: CDR1 SGHAT, CDR2 FQNNGV. DNA of the CDR3: TGTGCCAGCAGCTTAGATCAGGGGGTGGTTTTCGAGCAGTTCTTC. Encoded protein: CASSLDQGVVFEQFF. The whole variable domain, remainder taken from reference TRBV11-2 and TRBJ2-1, is EAGVAQSPRYKIIEKRQSVAFWCNPISGHATLYWYQQILGQGPKLLIQFQNNGVVDDSQLPKDRFSAERLKGVDSTLKIQPAKLEDSAVYLCASSLDQGVVFEQFFGPGTRLTVL.

This clonotype occurred many times. The chain joins TRBV7-2 to TRBJ1-1; D remains ambiguous. The V gene's germline CDR1 is SGHTA and CDR2 FQGNSA. The V and J ends lost 6 bases and 2 bases respectively, with 4 bases between them. The CDR3 length is 11 residues. The CDR3 nucleotides are TGTGCCAGCAGGTTAAACACTGAAGCTTTCTTT. It encodes CASRLNTEAFF.

The genes are TRBV7-9 and TRBJ2-2, with a possible D match to TRBD2 (5 bases). The germline V gene has CDR1 SEHNR and CDR2 FQNEAQ (reference sequence). V was cut by 1 base and J by 5 bases, with 11 bases left in between. This CDR3 is built from 15 residues. CDR3 coding DNA: TGTGCCAGCAGCTTAGATACGGGGAAAACCGGGGAGCTGTTTTTT. As protein: CASSLDTGKTGELFF.

This clonotype was observed a handful of times. This chain links TRBV12-3 or TRBV12-4 with TRBJ2-5; D is possibly TRBD1 (5 bases). V lost 8 bases, J lost 5 bases, and 9 bases lay in between. There are 11 residues in the CDR3. DNA for the CDR3: TGTGCCAGCCAGGGTCGGGAGACCCAGTACTTC. Translated: CASQGRETQYF.

Many counts were recorded for this clonotype. The rearrangement links TRBV10-3 to TRBJ2-7; 7 bases map to TRBD1. The CDR3 has 14 amino acids. The ends lost 0 bases at V and 3 bases at J; junction bases unmatched: 2. Germline CDR1 reads ENHRY; CDR2 reads SYGVKD. The CDR3, as DNA: TGTGCCATCAGTGAGTCGACAGGGAGCTACGAGCAGTACTTC. Amino acids: CAISESTGSYEQYF.

This clonotype was seen at least ten times. V usage is TRBV5-1 and J usage is TRBJ1-1, with a possible D match to TRBD1 (5 bases). V lost 0 bases, J lost 0 bases, and 12 bases lay in between. This CDR3 contains 16 residues. Germline CDR1 SGHRS, CDR2 YFSETQ. The chain's CDR3 is CASSLALGHMNTEAFF. Here the CDR3 DNA reads TGCGCCAGCAGCTTGGCCCTTGGACATATGAACACTGAAGCTTTCTTT.

CDR3 sequence reads: CASSLLEVRSGANVLTF. CDR3 nucleotide sequence: TGTGCCAGCAGTTTATTAGAGGTTCGCTCTGGGGCCAACGTCCTGACTTTC. The J gene is TRBJ2-6, the V gene TRBV28; the D is unclear. Trimming shortened V by 1 base and J by 0 bases, and 10 bases separated the two germline ends. Germline loops: CDR1 MDHEN, CDR2 SYDVKM. The CDR3 extends over 17 amino acids. The complete variable domain, with remaining parts taken from reference TRBV28 and TRBJ2-6, reads DVKVTQSSRYLVKRTGEKVFLECVQDMDHENMFWYRQDPGLGLRLIYFSYDVKMKEKGDIPEGYSVSREKKERFSLILESASTNQTSMYLCASSLLEVRSGANVLTFGAGSRLTVL.

The gene calls are TRBV28 and TRBJ2-7; 7 bases map to TRBD2. V trimming: 3 bases; J trimming: 0 bases; junction bases outside the gene matches: 8. Germline assignment: CDR1 MDHEN and CDR2 SYDVKM. CDR3 length: 16 amino acids. The CDR3 loop reads CASSLALGGSSYEQYF. In DNA, the CDR3 is TGTGCCAGCAGTTTGGCGCTCGGGGGGAGCTCCTACGAGCAGTACTTC. The full variable domain, completed using reference TRBV28 and TRBJ2-7, is DVKVTQSSRYLVKRTGEKVFLECVQDMDHENMFWYRQDPGLGLRLIYFSYDVKMKEKGDIPEGYSVSREKKERFSLILESASTNQTSMYLCASSLALGGSSYEQYFGPGTRLTVT.